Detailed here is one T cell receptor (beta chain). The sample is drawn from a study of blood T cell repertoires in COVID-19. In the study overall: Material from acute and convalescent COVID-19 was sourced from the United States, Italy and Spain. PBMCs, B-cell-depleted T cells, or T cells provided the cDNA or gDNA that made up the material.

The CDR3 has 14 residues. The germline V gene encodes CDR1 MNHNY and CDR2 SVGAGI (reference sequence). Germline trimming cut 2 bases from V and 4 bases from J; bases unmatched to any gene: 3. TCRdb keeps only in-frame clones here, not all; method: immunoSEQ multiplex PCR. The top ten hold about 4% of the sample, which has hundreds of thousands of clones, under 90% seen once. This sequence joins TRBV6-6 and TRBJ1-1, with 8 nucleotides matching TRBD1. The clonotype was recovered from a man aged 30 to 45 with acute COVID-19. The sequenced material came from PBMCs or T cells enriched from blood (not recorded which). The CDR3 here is CASSYPQGVTEAFF. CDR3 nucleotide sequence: TGTGCCAGCAGTTACCCACAGGGGGTCACTGAAGCTTTCTTT.